A selection of T cell receptor beta chains follows, all from one sample in a study of T cell responses to AZD1222 COVID-19 vaccine. Sequenced by immunoSEQ multiplex PCR; TCRdb stores in-frame clones only, minus some. The repertoire holds 70,000 to 95,000 clones, with about 86% as singletons. This sample comprised peripheral blood, obtained 28 days after the second AZD1222 dose. The receptors were gathered from an adult who received the AZD1222 COVID-19 vaccine. The CDR3 runs from the conserved cysteine through the conserved F or W. Fields, in order: J gene, V gene, CDR3 protein.

TRBJ2-7	TRBV19	CASSALDRVHEQYF
TRBJ2-2	TRBV19	CASNLRGGPDTGELFF
TRBJ1-2	TRBV5-1	CASSPAVAGGGYGYTF
TRBJ2-7	TRBV7-6	CASSLESPYEQYF
TRBJ2-3	TRBV7-3	CASSSGLARTDTQYF
TRBJ2-1	TRBV14	CASSPRGKREQFF
TRBJ1-4	TRBV27	CASRSTVMGEKLFF
TRBJ2-3	TRBV10-3	CAISDSKTVSPDTQYF
TRBJ2-6	TRBV28	CASRGSGSIGANVLTF
TRBJ2-2	TRBV7-2	CASSYRALNTGELFF
TRBJ2-1	TRBV11-3	CASSLVPETEQFF
TRBJ2-7	TRBV14	CASSQLLGTSAYEQYF
TRBJ2-7	TRBV28	CASSQAGASSYEQYF
TRBJ1-2	TRBV3-1/TRBV3-2	CASSQEDLGYTF
TRBJ1-5	TRBV2	CASSGRDPLQPQHF
TRBJ1-3	TRBV27	CASSPRIFGTGNTIYF
TRBJ2-2	TRBV30	CAWSEAPFTSGGNTGELFF
TRBJ2-1	TRBV27	CASSFWRERSYNEQFF
TRBJ2-7	TRBV7-2	CASSLWASGTYEQYF
TRBJ1-1	TRBV3-1/TRBV3-2	CASSHSLRQTLFITEAFF